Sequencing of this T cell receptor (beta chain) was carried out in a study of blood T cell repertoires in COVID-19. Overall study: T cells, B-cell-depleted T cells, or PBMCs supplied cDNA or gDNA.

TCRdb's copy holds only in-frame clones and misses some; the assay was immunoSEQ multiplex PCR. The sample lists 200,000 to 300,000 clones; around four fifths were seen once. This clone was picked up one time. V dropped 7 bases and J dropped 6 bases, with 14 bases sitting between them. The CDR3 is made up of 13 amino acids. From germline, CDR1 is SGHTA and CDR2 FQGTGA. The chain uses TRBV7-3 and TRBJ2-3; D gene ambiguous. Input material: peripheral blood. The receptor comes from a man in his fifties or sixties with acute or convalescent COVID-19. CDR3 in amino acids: CASTKGAADTQYF. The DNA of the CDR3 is TGTGCCAGCACTAAAGGAGCAGCTGATACGCAGTATTTT. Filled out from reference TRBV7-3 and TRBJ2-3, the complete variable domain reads GAGVSQTPSNKVTEKGKYVELRCDPISGHTALYWYRQSLGQGPEFLIYFQGTGAADDSGLPNDRFFAVRPEGSVSTLKIQRTERGDSAVYLCASTKGAADTQYFGPGTRLTVL.